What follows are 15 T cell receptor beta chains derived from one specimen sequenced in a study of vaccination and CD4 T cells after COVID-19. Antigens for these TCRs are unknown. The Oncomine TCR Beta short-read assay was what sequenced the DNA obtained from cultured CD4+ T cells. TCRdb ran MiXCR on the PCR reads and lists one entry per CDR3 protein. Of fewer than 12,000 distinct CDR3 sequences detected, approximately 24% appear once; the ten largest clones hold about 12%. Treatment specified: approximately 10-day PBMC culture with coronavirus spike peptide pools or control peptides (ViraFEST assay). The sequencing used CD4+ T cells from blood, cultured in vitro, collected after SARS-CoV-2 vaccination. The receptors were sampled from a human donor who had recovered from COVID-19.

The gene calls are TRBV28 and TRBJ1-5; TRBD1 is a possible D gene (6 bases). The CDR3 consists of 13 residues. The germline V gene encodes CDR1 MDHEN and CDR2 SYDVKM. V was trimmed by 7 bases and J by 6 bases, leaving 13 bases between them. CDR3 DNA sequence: TGTGCCAGCACCCCGAGACAGGCTCAGCCCCAGCATTTT. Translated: CASTPRQAQPQHF.

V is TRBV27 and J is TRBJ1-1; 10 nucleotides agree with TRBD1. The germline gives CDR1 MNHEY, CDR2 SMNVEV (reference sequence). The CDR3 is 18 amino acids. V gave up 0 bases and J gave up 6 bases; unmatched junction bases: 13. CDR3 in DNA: TGTGCCAGCAGTTTATCAGCCGGGACAGGGGACATATACGCTGAAGCTTTCTTT. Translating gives CASSLSAGTGDIYAEAFF.

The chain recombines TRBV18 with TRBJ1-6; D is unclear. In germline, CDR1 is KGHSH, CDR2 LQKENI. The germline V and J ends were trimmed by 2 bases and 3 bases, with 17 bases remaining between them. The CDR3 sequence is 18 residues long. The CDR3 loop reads CASSPIPIEESYNSPLHF. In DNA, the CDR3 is TGTGCCAGCTCACCAATTCCCATTGAGGAGAGCTATAATTCACCCCTCCACTTT.

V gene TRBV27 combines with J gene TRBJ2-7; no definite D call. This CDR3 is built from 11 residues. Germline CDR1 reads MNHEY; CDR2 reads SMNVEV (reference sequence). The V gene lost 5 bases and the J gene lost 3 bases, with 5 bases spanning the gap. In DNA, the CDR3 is TGTGCCAGCAGTCCCTACTACGAGCAGTACTTC. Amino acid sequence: CASSPYYEQYF.

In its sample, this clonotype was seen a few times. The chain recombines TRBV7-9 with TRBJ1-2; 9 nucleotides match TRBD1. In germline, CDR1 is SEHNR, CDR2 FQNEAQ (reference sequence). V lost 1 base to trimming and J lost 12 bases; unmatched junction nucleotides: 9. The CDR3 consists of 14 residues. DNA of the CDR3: TGTGCCAGCAGCTTAGGAACAGGGGGCGCGTTCCACACCTTC. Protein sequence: CASSLGTGGAFHTF.

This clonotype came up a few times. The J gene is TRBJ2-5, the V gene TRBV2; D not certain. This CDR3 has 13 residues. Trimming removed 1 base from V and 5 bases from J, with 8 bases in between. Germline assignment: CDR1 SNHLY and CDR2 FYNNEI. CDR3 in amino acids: CASSEDRPETQYF. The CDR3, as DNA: TGTGCCAGCAGTGAAGACCGGCCGGAGACCCAGTACTTC.

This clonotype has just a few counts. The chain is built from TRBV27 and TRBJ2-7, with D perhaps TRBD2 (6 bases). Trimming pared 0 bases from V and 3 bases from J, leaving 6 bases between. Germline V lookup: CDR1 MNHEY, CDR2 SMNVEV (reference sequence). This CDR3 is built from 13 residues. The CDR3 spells CASSLSGSYEQYF. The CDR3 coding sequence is TGTGCCAGCAGTTTATCCGGGAGCTACGAGCAGTACTTC.

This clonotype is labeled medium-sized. Here the CDR3 reads CSARATLAGRFQETQYF. The CDR3 nucleotides read TGCAGTGCTAGGGCAACCTTAGCGGGCCGTTTCCAAGAGACCCAGTACTTC. This chain uses TRBV20-1 with TRBJ2-5; 7 bases are a match to TRBD2. The length of the CDR3 is 17 residues. Germline V gene sequence: CDR1 DFQATT, CDR2 SNEGSKA (reference sequence). V dropped 3 bases and J dropped 1; count of bases not matched to a gene: 14.

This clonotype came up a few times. DNA for the CDR3: TGTGCCAGCAGTTACTACAGGGGGCGTCAAGAGACCCAGTACTTC. Its translation is CASSYYRGRQETQYF. This rearrangement joins TRBV6-5 to TRBJ2-5; 9 bases align to TRBD1. The CDR3 has 15 amino acids. Germline CDR1 MNHEY, CDR2 SVGAGI. The V gene end was trimmed by 1 base and the J gene end by 2 bases; junction bases not matched to a gene: 2.

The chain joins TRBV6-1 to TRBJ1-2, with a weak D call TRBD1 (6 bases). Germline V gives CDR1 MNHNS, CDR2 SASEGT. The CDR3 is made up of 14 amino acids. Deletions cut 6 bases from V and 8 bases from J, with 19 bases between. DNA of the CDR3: TGTGCCAGCAGGTTGACAGGTTTAAATATAGGCTACACCTTC. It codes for CASRLTGLNIGYTF.

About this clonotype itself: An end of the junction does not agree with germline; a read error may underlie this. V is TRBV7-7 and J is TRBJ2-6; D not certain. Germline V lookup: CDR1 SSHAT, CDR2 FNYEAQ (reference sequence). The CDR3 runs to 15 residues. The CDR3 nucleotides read TGTGCTAGCAGCTTAGCTGTCTCTGGGGCCAACGTCCTGACTTTC. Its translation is CASSLAVSGANVLTF.

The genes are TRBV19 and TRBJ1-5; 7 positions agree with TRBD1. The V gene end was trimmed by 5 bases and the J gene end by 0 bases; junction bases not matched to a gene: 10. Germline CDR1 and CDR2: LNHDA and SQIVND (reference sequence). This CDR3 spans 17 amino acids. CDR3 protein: CASSGQAPISSNQPQHF. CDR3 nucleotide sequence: TGTGCCAGTAGTGGACAGGCCCCTATAAGTAGCAATCAGCCCCAGCATTTT.

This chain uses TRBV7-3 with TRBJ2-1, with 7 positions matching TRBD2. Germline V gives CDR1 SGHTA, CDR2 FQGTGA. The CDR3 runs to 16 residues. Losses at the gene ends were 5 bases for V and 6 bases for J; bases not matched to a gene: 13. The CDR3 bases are TGTGCCAGCAGCCCACAGGCAAGCGGGATCCTCAATGAGCAGTTCTTC. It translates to CASSPQASGILNEQFF.

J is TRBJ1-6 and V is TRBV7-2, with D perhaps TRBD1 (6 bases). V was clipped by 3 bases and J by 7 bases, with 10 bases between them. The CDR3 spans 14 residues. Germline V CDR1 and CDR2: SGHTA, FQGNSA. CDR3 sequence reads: CASSFQGWNSPLHF. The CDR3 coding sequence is TGTGCCAGCAGCTTCCAGGGGTGGAATTCACCCCTCCACTTT.

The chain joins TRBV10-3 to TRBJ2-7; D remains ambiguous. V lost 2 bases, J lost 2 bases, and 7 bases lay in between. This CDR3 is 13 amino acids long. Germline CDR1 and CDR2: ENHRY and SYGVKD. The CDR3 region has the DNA TGTGCCATCAGTGAGCCCCCGACCTACGAGCAGTACTTC. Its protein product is CAISEPPTYEQYF.